The rows below give T cell receptor beta chains drawn from one sample of a study of blood T cell repertoires in COVID-19. The data were produced by immunoSEQ multiplex PCR, yet TCRdb's version contains in-frame clones alone and is incomplete. Among around 42,000 clones listed, about 86% were seen once. Material: peripheral blood. These receptors were obtained from a man between 65 and 80 years old with acute or convalescent COVID-19. CDR3s include the opening cysteine and the closing phenylalanine or tryptophan. Size tells how often a clone was seen (once, few, many) or the class of an expanded clone, and some rows leave it out.

clone_size,v_call,cdr3_aa
-,TRBV19,CASSDRTSVSTDTQYF
-,TRBV19,CASSHPTGLDEQYF
few,TRBV14,CASSYRSGASYEQYF
-,TRBV30,CASRGGDEKLFF
-,TRBV6-6,CASSLPQGSQPQHF
-,TRBV4-3,CASSSRGGTEAFF
-,TRBV28,CASSSARGGATSGANVLTF
-,TRBV6-1,CASSEGAQPQHF
-,TRBV6-6,CASSYREQGARNGYTF
-,TRBV5-1,CASSFPNTGELFF
-,TRBV6-5,CASRMTGAHEQYF
-,TRBV5-1,CASSLASGGFNEQFF